This section outlines one T cell receptor (beta chain) sequence together with its context. Its antigen remains unknown. J lost 4 bases, V lost 2 bases, and 0 bases had no gene match. From germline, CDR1 is MRHNA and CDR2 SNTAGT. The CDR3 totals 14 residues. The sample comes from a study of graft-versus-host responses after intestinal transplantation. Across the study: Each recipient received a multivisceral, liver-intestinal, or isolated intestinal graft. Notes on the study in general: Among circulating GvH clones, peak levels were associated with early post-transplant declines in HvG clones. Recipient marrow showed GvH clones, some seen first in ileum or blood. Patients who carried graft-donor T cell macrochimerism also had high graft-versus-host to host-versus-graft clonal ratios in their allografts.

Libraries were prepared by immunoSEQ multiplex PCR; TCRdb keeps only in-frame clonotypes and omits some of them. The table includes some 70,000 clones, roughly 92% detected once. This sequence was found in a human patient who received an intestinal transplant, so some T cells may come from the graft donor. Sample: bone marrow, taken approximately 700 days after intestinal transplantation. This sequence joins TRBV6-4 and TRBJ2-5, with 11 nucleotides matching TRBD1. For the CDR3, the DNA is TGTGCCAGCAGTGACGGACAGGGGGCAGAGACCCAGTACTTC. As protein: CASSDGQGAETQYF.